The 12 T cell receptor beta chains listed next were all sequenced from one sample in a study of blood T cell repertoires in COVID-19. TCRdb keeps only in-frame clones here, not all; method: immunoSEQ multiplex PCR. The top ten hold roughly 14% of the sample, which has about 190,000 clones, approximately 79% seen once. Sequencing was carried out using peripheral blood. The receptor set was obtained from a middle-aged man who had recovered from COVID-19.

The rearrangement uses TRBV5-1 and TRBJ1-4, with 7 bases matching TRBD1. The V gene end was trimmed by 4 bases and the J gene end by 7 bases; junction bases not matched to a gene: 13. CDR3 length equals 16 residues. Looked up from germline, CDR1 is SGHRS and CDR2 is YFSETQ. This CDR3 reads CASSQTAEGAREKLFF. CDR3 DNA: TGCGCCAGCAGCCAAACCGCCGAGGGGGCGCGTGAAAAACTGTTTTTT.

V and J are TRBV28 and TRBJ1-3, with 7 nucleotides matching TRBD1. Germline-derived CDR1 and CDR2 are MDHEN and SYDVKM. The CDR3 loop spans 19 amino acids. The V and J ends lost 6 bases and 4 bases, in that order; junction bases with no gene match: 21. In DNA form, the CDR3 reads TGTGCCAGCAGCCCTAGGGGACAGAACTTTCACCTGATGGGAAACACCATATATTTT. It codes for CASSPRGQNFHLMGNTIYF.

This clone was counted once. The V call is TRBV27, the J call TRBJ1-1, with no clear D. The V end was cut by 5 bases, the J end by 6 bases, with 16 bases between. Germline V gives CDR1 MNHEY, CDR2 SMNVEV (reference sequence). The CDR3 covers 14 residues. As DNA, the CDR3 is TGTGCCAGCAGTCTCGCCCCTGTTCCGGCTGAAGCTTTCTTT. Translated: CASSLAPVPAEAFF.

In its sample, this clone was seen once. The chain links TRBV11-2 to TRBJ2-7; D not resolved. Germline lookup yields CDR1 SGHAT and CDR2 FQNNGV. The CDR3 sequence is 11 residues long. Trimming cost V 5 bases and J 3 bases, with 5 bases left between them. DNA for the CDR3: TGTGCCAGCAGCCTTTACTACGAGCAGTACTTC. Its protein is CASSLYYEQYF.

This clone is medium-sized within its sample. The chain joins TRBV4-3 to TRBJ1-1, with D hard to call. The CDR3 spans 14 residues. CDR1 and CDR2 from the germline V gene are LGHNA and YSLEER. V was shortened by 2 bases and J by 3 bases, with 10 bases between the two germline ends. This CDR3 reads CASSQQPGYTEAFF. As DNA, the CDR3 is TGCGCCAGCAGCCAACAACCCGGTTACACTGAAGCTTTCTTT.

The CDR3 is CASSHQSNEQFF. The CDR3 nucleotides are TGTGCCAGCAGCCACCAATCCAATGAGCAGTTCTTC. This chain joins TRBV3-1 (or the pseudogene TRBV3-2) and TRBJ2-1; D unresolved. This CDR3 has 12 residues. Between the trimmed V and J ends, which lost 3 bases and 6 bases, there was a span of 6 bases. Germline V gene data show CDR1 as LGHDT and CDR2 as YNNKEL (reference sequence).

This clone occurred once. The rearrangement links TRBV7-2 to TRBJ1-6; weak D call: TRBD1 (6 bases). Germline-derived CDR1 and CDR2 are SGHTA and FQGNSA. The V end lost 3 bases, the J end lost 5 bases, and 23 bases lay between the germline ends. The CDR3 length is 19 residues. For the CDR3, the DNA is TGTGCCAGCAGCTTCCGAATAAGCGGGGGCCCCTTAGATAATTCACCCCTCCACTTT. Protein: CASSFRISGGPLDNSPLHF.

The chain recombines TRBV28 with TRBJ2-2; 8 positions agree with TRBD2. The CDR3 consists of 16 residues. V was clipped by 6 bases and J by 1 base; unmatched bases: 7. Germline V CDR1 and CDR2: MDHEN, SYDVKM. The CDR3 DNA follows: TGTGCCAGCAGCCCCCCGGGGGGGATGAACACCGGGGAGCTGTTTTTT. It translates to CASSPPGGMNTGELFF.

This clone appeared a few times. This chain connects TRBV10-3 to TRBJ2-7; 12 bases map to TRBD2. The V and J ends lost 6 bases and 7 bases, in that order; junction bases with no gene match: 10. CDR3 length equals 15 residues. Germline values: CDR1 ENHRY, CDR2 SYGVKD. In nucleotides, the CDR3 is TGTGCCATCAGGGGGGCTAGCGGGAGGGCAGGGGAGCAGTACTTC. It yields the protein CAIRGASGRAGEQYF.

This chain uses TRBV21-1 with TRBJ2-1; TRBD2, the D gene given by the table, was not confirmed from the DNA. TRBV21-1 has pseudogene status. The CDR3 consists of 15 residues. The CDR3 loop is CASTPLLRSYNEQFF. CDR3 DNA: TGTGCCAGCACCCCTCTGCTGCGCTCCTACAATGAGCAGTTCTTC.

Here the CDR3 reads CASSPHVQPQHF. The DNA for the CDR3 is TGTGCCAGTAGTCCCCATGTTCAGCCCCAGCATTTT. This chain connects TRBV19 to TRBJ1-5; no clear D gene. Germline CDR1 reads LNHDA; CDR2 reads SQIVND (reference sequence). Trimming removed 5 bases from V and 6 bases from J, with 8 bases in between. There are 12 residues in the CDR3.

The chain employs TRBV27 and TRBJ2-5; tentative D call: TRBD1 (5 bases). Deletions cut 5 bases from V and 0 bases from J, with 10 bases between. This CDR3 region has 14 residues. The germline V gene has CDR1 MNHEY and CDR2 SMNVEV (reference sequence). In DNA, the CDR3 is TGTGCCAGCAGTGCAGGGTTTTACCAAGAGACCCAGTACTTC. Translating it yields CASSAGFYQETQYF.